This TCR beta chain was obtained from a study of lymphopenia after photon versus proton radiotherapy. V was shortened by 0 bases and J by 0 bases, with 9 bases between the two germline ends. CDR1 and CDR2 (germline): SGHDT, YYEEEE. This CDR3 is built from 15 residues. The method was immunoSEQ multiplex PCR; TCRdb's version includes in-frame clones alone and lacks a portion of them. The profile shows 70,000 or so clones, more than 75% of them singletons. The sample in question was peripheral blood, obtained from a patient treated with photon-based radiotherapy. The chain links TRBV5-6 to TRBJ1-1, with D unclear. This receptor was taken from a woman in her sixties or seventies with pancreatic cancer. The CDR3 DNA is TGTGCCAGCAGCTTGGATGGAGGGTTGAACACTGAAGCTTTCTTT. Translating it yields CASSLDGGLNTEAFF.